The present T cell receptor (beta chain) was sequenced within a study of blood T cell repertoires in COVID-19. The germline gives CDR1 SGHNT, CDR2 YYREEE (reference sequence). With 5 bases clipped from V and 2 bases from J, the junction kept 4 bases outside the gene matches. CDR3 length: 15 amino acids. The table came from immunoSEQ multiplex PCR; TCRdb's copy has only in-frame clones and leaves some out. The repertoire holds under 250,000 clones, with 86% as singletons. The TCR comes from a man between 60 and 75 years old with acute or convalescent COVID-19. This chain joins TRBV5-4 and TRBJ2-1; 10 bases are shared with TRBD2. What was sequenced was peripheral blood. CDR3 sequence (DNA): TGTGCCAGCAGAGTAGCGGGGGGAACCTACAATGAGCAGTTCTTC. This encodes CASRVAGGTYNEQFF.